The clone carrying this T cell receptor beta chain was seen more than once but under ten times. What it binds is not known. This entry is derived from a study of CD8+ T cells in alopecia areata. Study details: Administration of oral tofacitinib to treated patients was at 5 to 10 mg twice daily. Whole-study findings and limits: Uncertain still, given a single nonresponder, is whether baseline CD8+ expansion links to response. Administration of tofacitinib significantly diminished scalp clonality and expanded CD8+ clones within the top 100.

Germline values: CDR1 MNHEY, CDR2 SVGAGI. This CDR3 has 11 amino acids. The V gene lost 8 bases and the J gene lost 6 bases, with 10 bases spanning the gap. Sample treatment: oral pan-JAK inhibitor, 5-10 mg twice daily. The investigators collected lesional scalp punch biopsies and peripheral blood from alopecia areata patients. Extraction of RNA preceded its reverse transcription into cDNA, which served as the sequencing template. Sequencing was performed with immunoSEQ multiplex PCR; in TCRdb, only in-frame clones are kept and a portion is missing. The top ten clones hold roughly 11% of a sample with around 100,000 clones, 80% to 90% of them seen once.

This TCR was recovered from a human donor with alopecia areata. The gene calls are TRBV6-5 and TRBJ1-1; D possibly corresponds to TRBD1 (5 bases). Sample: CD8+ T cells sorted from blood, taken around week 31, from a patient treated with tofacitinib. For the CDR3, the DNA is TGTGCCAGCTTCATGGGGGCTGAAGCTTTCTTT. This translates into CASFMGAEAFF.